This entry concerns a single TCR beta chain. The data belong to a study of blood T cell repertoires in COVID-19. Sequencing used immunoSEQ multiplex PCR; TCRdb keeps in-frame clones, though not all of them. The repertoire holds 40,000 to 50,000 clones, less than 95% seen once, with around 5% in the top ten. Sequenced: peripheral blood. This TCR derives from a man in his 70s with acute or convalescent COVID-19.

The chain's CDR3 is CASSDRTSGGSETQYF. The CDR3, as DNA: TGTGCCAGCAGCGATCGGACTAGCGGGGGGTCGGAGACCCAGTACTTC. The V and J genes are TRBV3-1 (or the pseudogene TRBV3-2) and TRBJ2-5; 14 positions agree with TRBD2. Germline values: CDR1 LGHDT, CDR2 YNNKEL (reference sequence). The length of the CDR3 is 16 residues. V lost 5 bases to trimming and J lost 5 bases; unmatched junction nucleotides: 7.